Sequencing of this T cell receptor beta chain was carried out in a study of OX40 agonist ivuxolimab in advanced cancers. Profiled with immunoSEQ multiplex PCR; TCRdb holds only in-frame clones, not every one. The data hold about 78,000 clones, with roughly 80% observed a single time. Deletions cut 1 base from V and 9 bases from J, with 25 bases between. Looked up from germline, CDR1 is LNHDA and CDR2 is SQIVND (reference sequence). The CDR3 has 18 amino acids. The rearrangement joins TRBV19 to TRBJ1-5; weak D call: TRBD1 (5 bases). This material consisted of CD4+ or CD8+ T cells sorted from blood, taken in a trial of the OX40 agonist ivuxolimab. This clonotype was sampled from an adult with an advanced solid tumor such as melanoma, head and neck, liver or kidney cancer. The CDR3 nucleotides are TGTGCCAGTAGTATAGGTCTCACCACCGGGACCCTAAGACTGCCCCAGCATTTT. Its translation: CASSIGLTTGTLRLPQHF.